The rows below give T cell receptor beta chains drawn from one sample of a study of cytomegalovirus exposure and HLA in healthy donors. Generated by immunoSEQ multiplex PCR, the TCRdb table keeps only in-frame clones and is missing some. Among approximately 170,000 clones listed, approximately 80% were seen once. The sample consisted of PBMCs. All receptors derive from a young man in good health and CMV-seropositive. Both conserved end residues are part of each CDR3. Each record gives: D gene, clone size, V gene, J gene, CDR3 protein, CDR3 DNA. D genes are given only for firm matches. Clone size, where shown, is once, few, many, or a class for clones that have expanded.

D: .; size: .; V: TRBV18; J: TRBJ1-1; CDR3: CASSPPGSTRVTEAFF; DNA: TGTGCCAGCTCACCCCCGGGGAGTACCCGTGTCACTGAAGCTTTCTTT
D: .; size: .; V: TRBV5-1; J: TRBJ2-5; CDR3: CASSPDMETQYF; DNA: TGCGCCAGCAGCCCGGACATGGAGACCCAGTACTTC
D: .; size: .; V: TRBV4-3; J: TRBJ2-1; CDR3: CASSQDLSGVLINEQFF; DNA: TGCGCCAGCAGCCAAGATCTTAGCGGAGTCCTTATCAATGAGCAGTTCTTC
D: .; size: .; V: TRBV5-1; J: TRBJ1-2; CDR3: CASSMDSLWGYTF; DNA: TGCGCCAGCAGCATGGACAGCCTCTGGGGCTACACCTTC
D: .; size: .; V: TRBV5-8; J: TRBJ1-2; CDR3: CASSLNRPRGYTF; DNA: TGTGCCAGCAGCTTGAACAGGCCCCGCGGCTACACCTTC
D: .; size: .; V: TRBV7-9; J: TRBJ1-1; CDR3: CASSLPGTEAFF; DNA: TGTGCCAGCAGCCTACCGGGCACTGAAGCTTTCTTT
D: .; size: .; V: TRBV7-3; J: TRBJ1-2; CDR3: CASSPTGYGYTF; DNA: TGTGCCAGCAGCCCGACAGGCTATGGCTACACCTTC
D: .; size: .; V: TRBV19; J: TRBJ1-5; CDR3: CASYLQGSNQPQHF; DNA: TGTGCCAGTTACCTACAGGGTAGCAATCAGCCCCAGCATTTT
D: TRBD1; size: once; V: TRBV2; J: TRBJ1-1; CDR3: CASAVFIGLQGAGFF; DNA: TGTGCCAGCGCGGTCTTCATAGGCCTACAGGGGGCGGGTTTCTTT
D: TRBD2; size: .; V: TRBV9; J: TRBJ2-1; CDR3: CASSVGTSGGNEQFF; DNA: TGTGCCAGCAGCGTAGGCACTAGCGGGGGCAATGAGCAGTTCTTC
D: .; size: few; V: TRBV18; J: TRBJ2-3; CDR3: CASSPRQGGHTDTQYF; DNA: TGTGCCAGCTCACCACGCCAGGGGGGCCACACAGATACGCAGTATTTT
D: .; size: .; V: TRBV4-3; J: TRBJ1-2; CDR3: CASSRDEQGNGGYTF; DNA: TGCGCCAGCAGCCGAGACGAACAGGGTAACGGTGGCTACACCTTC
D: TRBD2; size: .; V: TRBV2; J: TRBJ2-4; CDR3: CASSETSGGLAKNIQYF; DNA: TGTGCCAGCAGTGAAACTAGCGGGGGGCTAGCCAAAAACATTCAGTACTTC